The clone carrying this TCR beta chain has at least ten counts. Its antigen is undetermined. The sample comes from a study of T cells in Graves' hyperthyroidism and ophthalmopathy. Overall study findings and caveats: Classification by a 13 V-J model distinguished ophthalmopathy from stable hyperthyroidism.

RNA transcripts were the template for amplifying TCR beta CDR3 regions. The TCR CDR3 was amplified in a first-round RT-PCR using the HTBI primer set. TCRdb ran MiXCR on the multiplex PCR reads and lists one entry per CDR3 protein. The table includes about half a million distinct CDR3 sequences, roughly 16% detected once. Losses at the gene ends were 0 bases for V and 3 bases for J; bases not matched to a gene: 3. CDR1 is DFQATT, CDR2 SNEGSKA, per germline (reference sequence). There are 16 residues in the CDR3. Input material: blood. V and J are TRBV20-1 and TRBJ2-3; 13 bases agree with TRBD2. This clonotype originated in a young woman with Graves' ophthalmopathy. The CDR3 here is CSARDLGLAGTDTQYF. As DNA, the CDR3 is TGCAGTGCTAGAGACCTGGGACTAGCGGGGACAGATACGCAGTATTTT.